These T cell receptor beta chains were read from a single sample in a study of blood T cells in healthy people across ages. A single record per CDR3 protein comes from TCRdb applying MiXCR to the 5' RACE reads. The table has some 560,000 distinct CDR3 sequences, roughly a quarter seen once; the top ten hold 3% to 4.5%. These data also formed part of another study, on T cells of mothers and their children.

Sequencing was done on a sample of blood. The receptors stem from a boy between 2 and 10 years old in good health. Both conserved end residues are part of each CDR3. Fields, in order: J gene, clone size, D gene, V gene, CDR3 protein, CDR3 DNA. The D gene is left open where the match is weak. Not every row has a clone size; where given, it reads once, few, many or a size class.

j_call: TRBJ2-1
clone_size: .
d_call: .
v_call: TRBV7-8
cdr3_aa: CASSLVGGAIYNEQFF
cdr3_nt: TGTGCCAGCAGCTTAGTAGGGGGGGCGATCTACAATGAGCAGTTCTTC

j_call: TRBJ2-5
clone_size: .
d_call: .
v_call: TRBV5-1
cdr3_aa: CASKEVSQETQYF
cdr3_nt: TGCGCCAGCAAGGAGGTCAGCCAAGAGACCCAGTACTTC

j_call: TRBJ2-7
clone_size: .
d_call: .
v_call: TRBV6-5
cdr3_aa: CASSYSRLVFPRGEQNF
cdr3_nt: TGTGCCAGCAGTTACTCGAGACTAGTTTTCCCACGAGGCGAGCAGAACTTC

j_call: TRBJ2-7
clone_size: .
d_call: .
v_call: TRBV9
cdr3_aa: CASSGRVDSRYEQYF
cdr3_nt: TGTGCCAGCAGCGGCCGCGTTGATAGCCGCTACGAGCAGTACTTC

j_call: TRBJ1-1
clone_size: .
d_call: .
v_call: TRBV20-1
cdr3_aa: CSARVGNTEAFF
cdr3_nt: TGCAGTGCTAGAGTGGGGAACACTGAAGCTTTCTTT

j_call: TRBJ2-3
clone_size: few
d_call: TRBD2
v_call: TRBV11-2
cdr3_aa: CASTPLGTTSADTQYF
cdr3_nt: TGTGCCAGCACGCCACTCGGGACTACTAGCGCAGATACGCAGTATTTT

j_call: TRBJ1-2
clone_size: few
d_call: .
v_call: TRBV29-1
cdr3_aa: CSVVVLGYGYTF
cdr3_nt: TGCAGCGTTGTAGTGTTGGGCTATGGCTACACCTTC

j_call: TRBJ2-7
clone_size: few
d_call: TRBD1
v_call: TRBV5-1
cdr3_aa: CASSLGQGMSEQYF
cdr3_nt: TGCGCCAGCAGCCTGGGACAGGGCATGAGCGAGCAGTACTTC

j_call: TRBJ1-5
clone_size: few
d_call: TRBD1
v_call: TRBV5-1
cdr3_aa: CASSLEGALYQPQHF
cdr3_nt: TGCGCCAGCAGCTTGGAGGGGGCGTTATATCAGCCCCAGCATTTT

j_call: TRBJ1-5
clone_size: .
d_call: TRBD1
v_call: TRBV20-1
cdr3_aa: CSARGTTGESQPQHF
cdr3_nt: TGCAGTGCTAGAGGGACCACAGGGGAAAGTCAGCCCCAGCATTTT

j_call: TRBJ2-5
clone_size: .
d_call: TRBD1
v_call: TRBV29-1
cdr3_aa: CSIHRSWTGRETQYF
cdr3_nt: TGCAGCATCCATAGGAGCTGGACAGGGAGGGAGACCCAGTACTTC

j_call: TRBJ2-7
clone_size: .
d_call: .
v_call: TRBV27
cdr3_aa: CASSRQGNYEQYF
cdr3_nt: TGTGCCAGCAGTCGGCAGGGGAACTACGAGCAGTACTTC

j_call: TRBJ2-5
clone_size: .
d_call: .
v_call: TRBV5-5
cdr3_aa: CASSLQDGETQYF
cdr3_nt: TGTGCCAGCAGCTTGCAGGACGGCGAGACCCAGTACTTC

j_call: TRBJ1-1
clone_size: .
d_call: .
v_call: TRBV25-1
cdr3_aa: CASSTSGGEAFF
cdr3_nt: TGTGCCAGCAGTACCTCGGGAGGAGAAGCTTTCTTT

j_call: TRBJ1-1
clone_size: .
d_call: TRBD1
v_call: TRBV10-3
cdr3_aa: CAISVTGGNTEAFF
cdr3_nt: TGTGCCATCAGCGTGACAGGGGGAAACACTGAAGCTTTCTTT

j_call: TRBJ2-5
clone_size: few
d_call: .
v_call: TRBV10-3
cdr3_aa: CAISALLQETQYF
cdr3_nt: TGTGCCATCAGTGCTTTATTGCAAGAGACCCAGTACTTC

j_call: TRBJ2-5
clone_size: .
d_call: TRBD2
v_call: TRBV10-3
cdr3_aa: CAISESAGEETQYF
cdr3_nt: TGTGCCATCAGTGAGTCCGCGGGGGAAGAGACCCAGTACTTC

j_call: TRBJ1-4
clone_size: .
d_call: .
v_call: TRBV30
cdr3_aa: CAWSVPANEKLFF
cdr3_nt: TGTGCCTGGAGTGTTCCAGCTAATGAAAAACTGTTTTTT

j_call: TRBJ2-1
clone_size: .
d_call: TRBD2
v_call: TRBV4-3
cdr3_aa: CASSQSRLAGGNEQFF
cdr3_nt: TGCGCCAGCAGCCAGAGCAGACTAGCGGGGGGTAATGAGCAGTTCTTC

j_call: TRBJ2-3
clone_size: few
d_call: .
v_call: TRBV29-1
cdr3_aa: CSVDEATDTQYF
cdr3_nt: TGCAGCGTTGATGAGGCCACAGATACGCAGTATTTT

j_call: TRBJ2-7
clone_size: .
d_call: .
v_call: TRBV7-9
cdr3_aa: CASSFGGGHSYEQYF
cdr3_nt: TGTGCCAGCAGCTTCGGAGGGGGGCATTCCTACGAGCAGTACTTC

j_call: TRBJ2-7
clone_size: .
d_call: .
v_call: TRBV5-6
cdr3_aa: CASSLWGTGGEQYF
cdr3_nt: TGTGCCAGCAGCTTGTGGGGAACTGGCGGGGAGCAGTACTTC

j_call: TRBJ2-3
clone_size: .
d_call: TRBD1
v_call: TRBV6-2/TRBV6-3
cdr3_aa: CASSYSRTGGASDTQYF
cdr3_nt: TGTGCCAGCAGTTACTCCAGGACAGGGGGCGCATCAGATACGCAGTATTTT

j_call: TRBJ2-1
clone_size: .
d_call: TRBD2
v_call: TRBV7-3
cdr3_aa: CASSPGRGTLYNEQFF
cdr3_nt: TGTGCCAGCAGCCCGGGGCGGGGGACCTTGTACAATGAGCAGTTCTTC

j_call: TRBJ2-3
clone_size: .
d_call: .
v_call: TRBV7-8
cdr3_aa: CASSLSLGRGRGTDTQYF
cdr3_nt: TGTGCCAGCAGCTTAAGCCTGGGGCGGGGCAGGGGAACAGATACGCAGTATTTT

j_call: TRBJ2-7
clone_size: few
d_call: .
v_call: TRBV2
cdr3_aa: CASSGDPGLDEQYF
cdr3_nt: TGTGCCAGCAGTGGTGATCCAGGGCTCGACGAGCAGTACTTC

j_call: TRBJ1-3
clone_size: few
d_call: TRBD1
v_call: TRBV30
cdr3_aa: CAWSVGGGLGDTIYF
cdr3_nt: TGTGCCTGGAGTGTTGGAGGGGGCCTGGGGGACACCATATATTTT

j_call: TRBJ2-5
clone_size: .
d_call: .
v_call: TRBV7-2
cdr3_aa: CAGQETQYF
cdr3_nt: TGTGCCGGGCAAGAGACCCAGTACTTC

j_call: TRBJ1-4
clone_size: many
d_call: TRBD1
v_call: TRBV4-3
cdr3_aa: CASSVTGTGGELFF
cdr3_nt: TGCGCCAGCTCGGTAACCGGGACAGGGGGGGAACTGTTTTTT

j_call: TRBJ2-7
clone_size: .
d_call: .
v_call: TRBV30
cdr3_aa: CAWSGYEQYF
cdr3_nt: TGTGCCTGGAGTGGCTACGAGCAGTACTTC

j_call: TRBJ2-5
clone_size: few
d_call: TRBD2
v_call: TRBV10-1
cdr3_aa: CASSPGASGVLSQETQYF
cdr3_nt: TGCGCCAGCAGTCCAGGGGCTAGCGGGGTTCTGAGCCAAGAGACCCAGTACTTC

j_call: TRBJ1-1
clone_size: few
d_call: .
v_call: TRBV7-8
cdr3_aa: CASSQGGVGNTEAFF
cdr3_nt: TGTGCCAGCAGCCAAGGAGGGGTTGGGAACACTGAAGCTTTCTTT